The subject of this entry is one T cell receptor beta chain. Repertoires were generated with immunoSEQ multiplex PCR, while TCRdb's copy carries only in-frame clones and drops some. The profile shows some 2 million clones, around 96% of them singletons. These data come from a study of shared clonotypes between healthy human individuals. The naive CD8 subset, CD45RO-negative cells positively selected for CCR7, excluded terminally differentiated effector memory CD45RA+ cells. V lost 2 bases and J lost 7, with 9 bases in between. Germline-derived CDR1 and CDR2 are MNHEY and SMNVEV (reference sequence). This CDR3 comprises 14 residues.

This clonotype originated in a man between 18 and 29 years old in good health. The V and J genes are TRBV27 and TRBJ1-6; no clear D gene. The sample taken for sequencing was naive CD8+ T cells sorted from blood. The CDR3 nucleotides read TGTGCCAGCAGTTTAGTAATCGGCAATTCACCCCTCCACTTT. This encodes CASSLVIGNSPLHF.